A selection of T cell receptor beta chains follows, all from one sample in a study of human T cells and chemical hapten exposure. TCRdb re-called the RACE reads through MiXCR, storing one row per CDR3 protein. In the table there are about 50,000 distinct CDR3 sequences, more than 9% of which are singletons. Here the sequenced sample was whole blood, taken in connection with sensitization to the hapten diphenylcyclopropenone (DPC). Source of these receptors: a woman in her twenties or thirties with alopecia areata. Some clones in this sample may be carry-over from other donors' samples. Both conserved end residues are part of each CDR3. The D gene is left open where the match is weak. A clone size is listed for some rows: how often the clone was seen (once, few, many), or a class if it is expanded.

abundance,v_gene,d_gene,j_gene,CDR3nt,CDR3aa
few,TRBV12-3/TRBV12-4,NA,TRBJ1-2,TGTGCCAGCAGTAACGAGGGGCGACGGTATGGCTACACCTTC,CASSNEGRRYGYTF
NA,TRBV5-1,NA,TRBJ2-2,TGCGCCGGCAGCTTGGGTCTAGCGCTGACCGGGGAGCTGTTTTTT,CAGSLGLALTGELFF
many,TRBV3-1,NA,TRBJ2-2,TGTGCCAGCAGCTGGACAGAACTGAACACCGGGGAGCTGTTTTTT,CASSWTELNTGELFF
NA,TRBV20-1,TRBD1,TRBJ2-7,TGCAGTGCGCCTCGGCCGGGACAGGGGGGATACGAGCAGTACTTC,CSAPRPGQGGYEQYF
NA,TRBV7-2,NA,TRBJ1-6,TGTGCCAGCAGCTTAAACGCCCCAGGCTCCAGGAATTCACCCCTCCACTTT,CASSLNAPGSRNSPLHF
medium-sized,TRBV7-2,NA,TRBJ2-1,TGTGCCAGCAGCTTAGCTGTTCTGAATGAGCAGTTCTTC,CASSLAVLNEQFF
NA,TRBV6-5,NA,TRBJ1-4,TGTGCCACCACTTGGCGGGACAACCGTGAAAAACTGTTTTTT,CATTWRDNREKLFF
NA,TRBV6-1,NA,TRBJ1-1,TGTGCCAGCAGTGGACAGGTGAACACTGAAGCTTTCTTT,CASSGQVNTEAFF
many,TRBV7-8,TRBD1,TRBJ1-6,TGTGCCAGCAGCCCAGACCGGGACAGTTATAATTCACCCCTCCACTTT,CASSPDRDSYNSPLHF
NA,TRBV6-5,NA,TRBJ2-7,TGTGCCAGCAGCCTGACCCTGTCCCCCTACGAGCAGTACTTC,CASSLTLSPYEQYF
NA,TRBV20-1,NA,TRBJ2-7,TGCAGTGCTAGAGATCCGACCGGGGGCCTCAGGGAGCAGTACTTC,CSARDPTGGLREQYF
NA,TRBV20-1,TRBD2,TRBJ2-1,TGCAGCGCTATAGGAGCGGGGGGGCCCATTTCCTACAATGAGCAGTTCTTC,CSAIGAGGPISYNEQFF
many,TRBV28,NA,TRBJ1-2,TGTGCCAGCAGTCGGTCGGACGGGTCCTATGGCTACACCTTC,CASSRSDGSYGYTF
NA,TRBV11-2,NA,TRBJ2-2,TGTGCCAGCAGCTTAGATCTTAGGAACACCGGGGAGCTGTTTTTT,CASSLDLRNTGELFF
NA,TRBV7-8,NA,TRBJ1-3,TGTGCCAGCAGCTCAAATACGGGTTCTGGAAACACCATATATTTT,CASSSNTGSGNTIYF
many,TRBV18,NA,TRBJ1-1,TGTGCCAGCTCACCACGGGAAGGGGCTAACACTGAAGCTTTCTTT,CASSPREGANTEAFF
NA,TRBV14,TRBD1,TRBJ1-1,TGTGCCAGCAGCCAAGAGCGGGACAGTCTGGCTGAAGCTTTCTTT,CASSQERDSLAEAFF
few,TRBV12-3/TRBV12-4,NA,TRBJ2-3,TGTGCCAGCAGCCTTCGTGGGGGGTACACAGATACGCAGTATTTT,CASSLRGGYTDTQYF
few,TRBV7-8,NA,TRBJ2-6,TGTGCCAGCAGCTTAAGCAGGGGCGCTGGGGCCAACGTCCTGACTTTC,CASSLSRGAGANVLTF
NA,TRBV7-8,TRBD2,TRBJ2-3,TGTGCCAGCAGCTTAGGGCGGGGGGGGTCAAGCACAGATACGCAGTATTTT,CASSLGRGGSSTDTQYF
medium-sized,TRBV12-3/TRBV12-4,TRBD1,TRBJ2-7,TGTGCCAGCAGTTTATGGGACAGCCGGAGCTCCTACGAGCAGTACTTC,CASSLWDSRSSYEQYF
NA,TRBV2,NA,TRBJ2-7,TGTGCCAGCAGCGACGGGCGCTCCTACGAGCAGTACTTC,CASSDGRSYEQYF
few,TRBV19,NA,TRBJ1-2,TGTGCCAGTAGTAACCGTCCAACTCTTGGCTACACCTTC,CASSNRPTLGYTF
few,TRBV11-2,NA,TRBJ2-3,TGTGCCAGCAGCTTAGTCACAGCTAGCACAGATACGCAGTATTTT,CASSLVTASTDTQYF
few,TRBV7-2,TRBD2,TRBJ2-3,TGTGCCAGCAGCTTAGCGCAGAGGACTAGATCGGATACGCAGTATTTT,CASSLAQRTRSDTQYF
large,TRBV6-1,TRBD2,TRBJ2-3,TGTGCCAGCAGTGGACTAGCGGGGGGGCCAGATACGCAGTATTTT,CASSGLAGGPDTQYF
NA,TRBV4-3,NA,TRBJ1-6,TGCGCCAGCAGCTATACAGGGAATCAGCCCCTCCACTTT,CASSYTGNQPLHF
NA,TRBV7-8,NA,TRBJ2-6,TGTGCCAGCAGCCGCCTGTGGATGAAAACCGGTACCGGGGCCAACGTCCTGACTTTC,CASSRLWMKTGTGANVLTF
NA,TRBV5-1,TRBD1,TRBJ1-5,TGCGCCAGCAGCTTATTATCAGGGGGCAGCAGCAATCAGCCCCAGCATTTT,CASSLLSGGSSNQPQHF
NA,TRBV4-3,TRBD1,TRBJ2-3,TGCGCCAGCAGCCACCGGGACAGCCCCGCAGATACGCAGTATTTT,CASSHRDSPADTQYF
few,TRBV5-6,TRBD1,TRBJ1-4,TGTGCCAGCAGCTTCGAGGGGGCGAGTGATGAAAAACTGTTTTTT,CASSFEGASDEKLFF
many,TRBV28,NA,TRBJ2-7,TGTGCCAGCACCCCGGGGGGCCCAGGCTCCTACGAGCAGTACTTC,CASTPGGPGSYEQYF